Listed here are 14 T cell receptor beta chains from one sample, sequenced in a study of chemoradiotherapy in HPV16-positive cancers. Produced via immunoSEQ multiplex PCR; TCRdb's table is partial and in-frame only. Among about 68,000 clones listed, 88% were seen once. The sequences come from blood, collected from a patient who underwent chemoradiotherapy. Receptor source: a human donor with HPV-associated anogenital cancer.

V gene TRBV5-4 combines with J gene TRBJ2-5; tentatively, D is TRBD1 (5 bases). The CDR3 totals 13 residues. The germline V and J ends were trimmed by 1 base and 3 bases, with 7 bases remaining between them. The germline gives CDR1 SGHNT, CDR2 YYREEE (reference sequence). The CDR3 loop is CASSLMTEETQYF. In DNA, the CDR3 is TGTGCCAGCAGCTTGATGACAGAAGAGACCCAGTACTTC.

This clone appeared a single time. This chain uses TRBV5-8 with TRBJ1-5; possibly TRBD1 for D (6 bases). This CDR3 is 12 amino acids long. Germline loops: CDR1 SGHTS, CDR2 YDEGEE. V lost 1 base, J lost 9 bases, and 8 bases lay in between. CDR3 sequence (DNA): TGTGCCAGCAGCTTGAGGGGGGCGCCCCAGCATTTT. Translating it yields CASSLRGAPQHF.

The chain employs TRBV6-1 and TRBJ1-5; D call uncertain. From germline, CDR1 is MNHNS and CDR2 SASEGT. Trimming took off 1 base at V and 1 base at J, with 11 bases between the two ends. CDR3 length: 16 residues. Here the CDR3 DNA reads TGTGCCAGCAGTGAAGAAATACATTTCAGCAATCAGCCCCAGCATTTT. Amino acids: CASSEEIHFSNQPQHF.

J is TRBJ2-1 and V is TRBV27, with 14 positions matching TRBD2. The CDR3 consists of 15 residues. Germline loops: CDR1 MNHEY, CDR2 SMNVEV (reference sequence). The junction had 0 bases not matched to a gene; V was cut back by 5 bases and J by 3 bases. CDR3 nucleotide sequence: TGTGCCAGCAGTGGGACTAGCGGGGGCTACAATGAGCAGTTCTTC. It is translated as CASSGTSGGYNEQFF.

CDR3 bases: TGTGCCAGCAGCTCCTTACCGGGACAGGGGTCAGATACGCAGTATTTT. Its protein product is CASSSLPGQGSDTQYF. The rearrangement joins TRBV7-9 to TRBJ2-3; 10 bases line up with TRBD1. CDR1 is SEHNR, CDR2 FQNEAQ, per germline (reference sequence). With 4 bases clipped from V and 4 bases from J, the junction kept 8 bases outside the gene matches. This CDR3 has 16 amino acids. Together with reference TRBV7-9 and TRBJ2-3, the CDR3 gives the full variable domain: DTGVSQNPRHKITKRGQNVTFRCDPISEHNRLYWYRQTLGQGPEFLTYFQNEAQLEKSRLLSDRFSAERPKGSFSTLEIQRTEQGDSAMYLCASSSLPGQGSDTQYFGPGTRLTVL.

V is TRBV5-1 and J is TRBJ1-2, with TRBD1 matching 8 bases. From germline, CDR1 is SGHRS and CDR2 YFSETQ. This CDR3 region has 19 residues. Germline trimming cut 0 bases from V and 8 bases from J; bases unmatched to any gene: 21. DNA for the CDR3: TGCGCCAGCAGCTTGGCCTTGGAGACAGGGGTTCGCTACAATATGGGCTACACCTTC. Residues: CASSLALETGVRYNMGYTF.

This rearrangement joins TRBV19 to TRBJ2-7; 11 positions agree with TRBD2. The CDR3 sequence is 16 residues long. In germline, CDR1 is LNHDA, CDR2 SQIVND (reference sequence). V shed 4 bases and J 0 bases; nucleotides not matched to a gene: 5. The DNA of the CDR3 is TGTGCCAGTAGTAAATCTGGGACTAGCGGCTCCTACGAGCAGTACTTC. Translated: CASSKSGTSGSYEQYF.

This clone was seen a handful of times. The rearrangement links TRBV2 to TRBJ2-6, with 9 bases that match TRBD1. Looked up from germline, CDR1 is SNHLY and CDR2 is FYNNEI. Trimming at V came to 4 bases and at J to 4 bases, leaving 5 bases not matched to a gene. This CDR3 is 16 amino acids long. CDR3 bases: TGTGCCAGCAGTGGGACAGGGGTTAGGGGGGCCAACGTCCTGACTTTC. It specifies CASSGTGVRGANVLTF. Using reference TRBV2 and TRBJ2-6 for the parts outside the CDR3, the full variable domain is EPEVTQTPSHQVTQMGQEVILRCVPISNHLYFYWYRQILGQKVEFLVSFYNNEISEKSEIFDDQFSVERPDGSNFTLKIRSTKLEDSAMYFCASSGTGVRGANVLTFGAGSRLTVL.

The chain is built from TRBV5-1 and TRBJ2-7; 12 bases match TRBD2. CDR3 length: 16 residues. V lost 0 bases and J lost 5; bases outside the gene matches: 6. Germline CDR1 is SGHRS and CDR2 is YFSETQ. In nucleotides, the CDR3 is TGCGCCAGCAGCTTGGCCATGGGACTAGCGGGCGACGAGCAGTACTTC. Protein product: CASSLAMGLAGDEQYF.

This clone was counted only a few times. This chain links TRBV20-1 with TRBJ1-1; D might be TRBD1 (5 bases). Trimming pared 6 bases from V and 8 bases from J, leaving 13 bases between. This CDR3 comprises 11 residues. CDR1 and CDR2 (germline): DFQATT, SNEGSKA (reference sequence). CDR3 amino acids: CSANGAREAFF. The CDR3 DNA follows: TGCAGTGCCAACGGGGCCAGAGAAGCTTTCTTT.

The genes are TRBV4-1 and TRBJ1-5; tentative D call: TRBD1 (6 bases). This CDR3 is built from 15 residues. V gave up 4 bases and J gave up 3 bases, with 13 bases separating them. Germline V lookup: CDR1 MGHRA, CDR2 YSYEKL. The CDR3 loop is CASSLSGGPNQPQHF. The CDR3, as DNA: TGCGCCAGCAGCCTAAGCGGGGGGCCCAATCAGCCCCAGCATTTT.

This chain uses TRBV4-2 with TRBJ2-1; 9 bases match TRBD1. The CDR3 runs to 15 residues. J lost 4 bases, V lost 3 bases, and 4 bases had no gene match. Germline CDR1 and CDR2: LGHNA and YNFKEQ. Written as DNA, the CDR3 is TGTGCCAGCAGCCAGAACAGGGGGCCGTACAATGAGCAGTTCTTC. This gives the protein CASSQNRGPYNEQFF.

V gene TRBV18 combines with J gene TRBJ2-3; 9 bases match TRBD2. The V segment lost 1 base and the J segment 4 bases; nucleotides outside the gene matches: 3. Germline lookup yields CDR1 KGHSH and CDR2 LQKENI. The CDR3 consists of 15 residues. The CDR3 coding sequence is TGTGCCAGCTCACCACGACTAGCGGACGCAGATACGCAGTATTTT. This encodes CASSPRLADADTQYF. The full variable domain, completed using reference TRBV18 and TRBJ2-3, is NAGVMQNPRHLVRRRGQEARLRCSPMKGHSHVYWYRQLPEEGLKFMVYLQKENIIDESGMPKERFSAEFPKEGPSILRIQQVVRGDSAAYFCASSPRLADADTQYFGPGTRLTVL.

This chain uses TRBV11-3 with TRBJ2-7; possibly TRBD1 for D (6 bases). With 3 bases removed from V and 7 bases from J, the gap between germline ends came to 13 bases. The CDR3 spans 13 residues. Germline V gives CDR1 SGHNT, CDR2 YENEEA. The CDR3 DNA follows: TGTGCCAGCAGCTTTCACCATCAGGGGGAGCAGTACTTC. Its protein product is CASSFHHQGEQYF. The full variable domain, in which reference TRBV11-3 and TRBJ2-7 provide the parts outside the CDR3, is EAGVVQSPRYKIIEKKQPVAFWCNPISGHNTLYWYLQNLGQGPELLIRYENEEAVDDSQLPKDRFSAERLKGVDSTLKIQPAELGDSAVYLCASSFHHQGEQYFGPGTRLTVT.